A selection of T cell receptor beta chains follows, all from one sample in a study of control samples from healthy donors and cancer patients. Measured with immunoSEQ multiplex PCR; TCRdb has only the in-frame clones, and not every one. The sample shows tens of thousands of clones, 91% of them seen only once. The sequenced material came from blood. Source of these receptors: a man aged 45-65 years in good health. The CDR3 runs from the conserved cysteine through the conserved F or W. The D gene is left open where the match is weak. Size is stated for part of the rows, as once, few or many counts, or as a class when the clone is expanded.

TRBV5-4	-	TRBJ2-2	-	CASSKNDRPSETGELFF	TGTGCCAGCAGCAAGAATGACAGGCCTTCGGAGACCGGGGAGCTGTTTTTT
TRBV19	-	TRBJ2-7	TRBD1	CASSPLPGQGGEQYF	TGTGCCAGTAGCCCGCTACCGGGACAGGGGGGCGAGCAGTACTTC
TRBV6-5	-	TRBJ1-1	-	CASSPVGVYATEAFF	TGTGCCAGCAGTCCGGTGGGGGTGTATGCCACTGAAGCTTTCTTT
TRBV5-1	few	TRBJ1-4	TRBD1	CASSKQGDPNEKLFF	TGCGCCAGCAGCAAGCAGGGGGACCCTAATGAAAAACTGTTTTTT
TRBV18	once	TRBJ2-3	TRBD1	CASRAGTGYTDTQYF	TGTGCCAGCCGGGCCGGGACAGGGTACACAGATACGCAGTATTTT
TRBV2	once	TRBJ1-6	-	CASPREEESPLHF	TGTGCCAGCCCGAGGGAAGAAGAATCACCCCTCCACTTT
TRBV29-1	-	TRBJ1-1	-	CSVATAGNTEAFF	TGCAGCGTTGCGACAGCCGGGAACACTGAAGCTTTCTTT
TRBV7-2	-	TRBJ1-6	-	CATVLENSPLHF	TGTGCCACCGTACTGGAGAATTCACCCCTCCACTTT
TRBV7-9	once	TRBJ1-2	-	CASSLTGLKGYTF	TGTGCCAGCAGCTTAACCGGGCTCAAAGGCTACACCTTC
TRBV5-1	many	TRBJ2-1	-	CASSPRTETGNEQFF	TGCGCCAGCAGTCCAAGGACAGAGACAGGCAATGAGCAGTTCTTC
TRBV18	-	TRBJ1-4	TRBD1	CASSLRTGTNNEKLFF	TGTGCCAGCTCACTACGGACAGGAACTAATAATGAAAAACTGTTTTTT
TRBV7-2	once	TRBJ2-7	TRBD2	CASSPRTSGGWEQYF	TGTGCCAGCAGCCCCCGGACTAGCGGGGGGTGGGAGCAGTACTTC
TRBV7-9	-	TRBJ1-1	-	CASSRIRTTNTEAFF	TGTGCCAGCAGCCGTATTCGGACGACGAACACTGAAGCTTTCTTT
TRBV6-5	-	TRBJ1-3	-	CASRDGGAGNTIYF	TGTGCCAGCAGGGACGGGGGGGCTGGAAACACCATATATTTT
TRBV5-1	-	TRBJ2-3	-	CASSFGESTDTQYF	TGCGCCAGCAGCTTTGGGGAAAGCACAGATACGCAGTATTTT
TRBV11-2	-	TRBJ1-2	-	CASSQTAGIDYTF	TGTGCCAGCAGCCAAACGGCCGGGATAGACTACACCTTC
TRBV30	-	TRBJ1-1	-	CAWFPAANTEAFF	TGTGCCTGGTTTCCAGCAGCGAACACTGAAGCTTTCTTT
TRBV28	-	TRBJ1-2	-	CASTLGPIYGYTF	TGTGCCAGCACCTTGGGTCCCATCTATGGCTACACCTTC
TRBV30	-	TRBJ1-1	-	CAWSLKQFPGDEAFF	TGTGCCTGGAGCCTCAAACAGTTCCCGGGAGATGAAGCTTTCTTT
TRBV18	-	TRBJ1-2	-	CASSPQGGFDGYTF	TGTGCCAGCTCACCGCAGGGAGGTTTTGATGGCTACACCTTC
TRBV5-4	-	TRBJ2-5	-	CASSLDLQETQYF	TGTGCCAGCAGCTTGGACCTTCAAGAGACCCAGTACTTC
TRBV14	-	TRBJ2-4	-	CASSQGGLIAKNIQYF	TGTGCCAGCAGCCAAGGTGGCCTTATAGCCAAAAACATTCAGTACTTC
TRBV11-2	-	TRBJ1-6	-	CASSPRTGLQSSYNSPLHF	TGTGCCAGCAGCCCTCGTACAGGACTTCAAAGCTCCTATAATTCACCCCTCCACTTT
TRBV7-9	once	TRBJ1-1	-	CASSLDEGTEAFF	TGTGCCAGCAGCTTAGATGAGGGCACTGAAGCTTTCTTT
TRBV9	-	TRBJ1-4	-	CASSAEGGKGATNEKLFF	TGTGCCAGCAGCGCCGAGGGGGGGAAAGGTGCAACTAATGAAAAACTGTTTTTT
TRBV10-2	-	TRBJ1-5	-	CASSESGRDQPQHF	TGCGCCAGCAGTGAATCAGGGAGGGATCAGCCCCAGCATTTT
TRBV19	once	TRBJ2-3	-	CASSSGQGGFTDTQYF	TGTGCCAGTAGTTCCGGACAGGGAGGGTTCACAGATACGCAGTATTTT
TRBV6-6	-	TRBJ1-3	-	CASSLGENTIYF	TGTGCCAGCAGCCTAGGAGAAAACACCATATATTTT
TRBV11-3	-	TRBJ1-1	TRBD1	CASRGGQPTGSGTEAFF	TGTGCCAGCAGGGGGGGACAGCCCACGGGATCAGGCACTGAAGCTTTCTTT
TRBV19	-	TRBJ2-1	-	CASSPAGSYNEQFF	TGTGCCAGTAGCCCGGCAGGTTCCTACAATGAGCAGTTCTTC
TRBV11-2	-	TRBJ2-5	-	CASSPSPPTVQETQYF	TGTGCCAGCAGCCCAAGCCCCCCGACAGTCCAAGAGACCCAGTACTTC